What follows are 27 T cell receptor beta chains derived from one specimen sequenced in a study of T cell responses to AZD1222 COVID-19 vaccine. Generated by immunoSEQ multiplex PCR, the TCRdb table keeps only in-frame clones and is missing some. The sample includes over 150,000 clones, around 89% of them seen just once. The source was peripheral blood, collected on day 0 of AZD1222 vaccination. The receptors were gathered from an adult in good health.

The DNA of the CDR3 is TGTGCCAGCAGCAAGGGACAGGGAGACAATCAGCCCCAGCATTTT. This encodes CASSKGQGDNQPQHF. This sequence joins TRBV7-9 and TRBJ1-5, with 9 bases fitting TRBD1. CDR1 and CDR2 (germline): SEHNR, FQNEAQ (reference sequence). J lost 3 bases, V lost 5 bases, and 5 bases had no gene match. This CDR3 has 15 amino acids.

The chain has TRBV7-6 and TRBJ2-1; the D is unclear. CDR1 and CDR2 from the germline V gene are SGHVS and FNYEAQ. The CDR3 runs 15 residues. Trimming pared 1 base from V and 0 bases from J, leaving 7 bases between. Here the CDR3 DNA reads TGTGCCAGCAGCTTAGACCGAACCTCCTACAATGAGCAGTTCTTC. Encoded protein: CASSLDRTSYNEQFF.

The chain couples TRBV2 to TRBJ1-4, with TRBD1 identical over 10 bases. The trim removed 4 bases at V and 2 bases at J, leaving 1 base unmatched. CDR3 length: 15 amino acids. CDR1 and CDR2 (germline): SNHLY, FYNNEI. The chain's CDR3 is CASSGQGATNEKLFF. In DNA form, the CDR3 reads TGTGCCAGCAGTGGACAGGGGGCGACTAATGAAAAACTGTTTTTT.

The CDR3 nucleotides are TGCGCCAGCAGCCAAGTTTTACAGGGGACTGGAAACACCATATATTTT. Translated, it gives CASSQVLQGTGNTIYF. The gene calls are TRBV4-3 and TRBJ1-3; 7 nucleotides match TRBD1. Unmatched junction bases numbered 5, after V lost 1 base and J lost 2 bases. Germline V gene lookup returns CDR1 LGHNA and CDR2 YSLEER. The CDR3 loop spans 16 amino acids.

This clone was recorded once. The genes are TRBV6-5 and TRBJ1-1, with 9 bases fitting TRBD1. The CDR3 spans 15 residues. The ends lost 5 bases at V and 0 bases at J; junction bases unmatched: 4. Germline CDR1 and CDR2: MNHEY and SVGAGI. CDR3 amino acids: CASSTRQGVNTEAFF. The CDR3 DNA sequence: TGTGCCAGCAGTACCCGACAGGGGGTGAACACTGAAGCTTTCTTT.

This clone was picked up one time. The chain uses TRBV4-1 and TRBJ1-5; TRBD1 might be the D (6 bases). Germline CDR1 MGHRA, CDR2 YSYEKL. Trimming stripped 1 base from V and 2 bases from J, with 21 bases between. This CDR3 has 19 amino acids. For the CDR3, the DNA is TGCGCCAGCAGCCAAGGATCCCAGGGGACCCGAGGTGGCAATCAGCCCCAGCATTTT. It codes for CASSQGSQGTRGGNQPQHF.

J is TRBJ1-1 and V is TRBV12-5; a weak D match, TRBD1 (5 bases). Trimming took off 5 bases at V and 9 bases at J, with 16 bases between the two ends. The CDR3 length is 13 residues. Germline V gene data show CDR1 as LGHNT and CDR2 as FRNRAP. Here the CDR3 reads CASGPRIRGQAFF. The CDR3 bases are TGTGCTAGTGGTCCACGGATAAGGGGCCAAGCTTTCTTT.

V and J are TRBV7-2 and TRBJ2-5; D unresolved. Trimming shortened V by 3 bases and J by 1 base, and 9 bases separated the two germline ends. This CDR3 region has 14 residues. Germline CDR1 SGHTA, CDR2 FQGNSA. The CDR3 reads CASSFRRIQETQYF. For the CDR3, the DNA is TGTGCCAGCAGCTTTCGACGGATCCAAGAGACCCAGTACTTC.

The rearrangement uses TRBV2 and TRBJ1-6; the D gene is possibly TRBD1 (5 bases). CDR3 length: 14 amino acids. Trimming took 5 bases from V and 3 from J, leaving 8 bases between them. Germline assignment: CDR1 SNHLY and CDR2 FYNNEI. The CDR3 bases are TGTGCCAGCAGTTCTGACAGCTATAATTCACCCCTCCACTTT. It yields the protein CASSSDSYNSPLHF.

The CDR3 DNA reads as TGTGCCAGCAGTTTAGAGGGGATGAGTTCACCCCTCCACTTT. Translated: CASSLEGMSSPLHF. The chain uses TRBV6-6 and TRBJ1-6, with D perhaps TRBD1 (5 bases). The V end lost 4 bases, the J end lost 9 bases, and 13 bases lay between the germline ends. This CDR3 has 14 residues. The germline CDR1 and CDR2 sequences are MNHNY and SVGAGI (reference sequence).

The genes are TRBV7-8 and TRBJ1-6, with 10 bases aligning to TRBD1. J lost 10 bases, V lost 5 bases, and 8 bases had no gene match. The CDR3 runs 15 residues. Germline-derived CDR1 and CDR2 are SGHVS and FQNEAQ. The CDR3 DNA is TGTGCCAGCAGCCCCCGACAGGGGGCTCGGTCACCCCTCCACTTT. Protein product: CASSPRQGARSPLHF. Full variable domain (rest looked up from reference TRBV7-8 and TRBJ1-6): GAGVSQSPRYKVAKRGQDVALRCDPISGHVSLFWYQQALGQGPEFLTYFQNEAQLDKSGLPSDRFFAERPEGSVSTLKIQRTQQEDSAVYLCASSPRQGARSPLHFGNGTRLTVT.

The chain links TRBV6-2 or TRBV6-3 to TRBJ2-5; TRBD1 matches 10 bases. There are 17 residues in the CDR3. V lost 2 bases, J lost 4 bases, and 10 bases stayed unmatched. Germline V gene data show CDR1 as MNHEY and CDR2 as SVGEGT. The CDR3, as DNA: TGTGCCAGCAGTTACCGGGACAGGGGAGGATTGGGAGAGACCCAGTACTTC. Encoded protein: CASSYRDRGGLGETQYF.

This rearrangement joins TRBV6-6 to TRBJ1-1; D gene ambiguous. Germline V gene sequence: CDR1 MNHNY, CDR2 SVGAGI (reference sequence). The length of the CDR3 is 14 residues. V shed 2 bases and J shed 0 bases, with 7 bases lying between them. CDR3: CASSYVEMNTEAFF. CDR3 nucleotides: TGTGCCAGCAGTTACGTCGAGATGAACACTGAAGCTTTCTTT.

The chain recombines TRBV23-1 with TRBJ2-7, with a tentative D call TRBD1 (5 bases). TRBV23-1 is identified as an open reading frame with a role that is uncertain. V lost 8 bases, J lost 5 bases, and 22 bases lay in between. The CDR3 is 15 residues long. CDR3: CASGSQEAVRDEQYF. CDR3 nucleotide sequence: TGCGCCAGCGGGTCTCAAGAGGCGGTCAGGGACGAGCAGTACTTC.

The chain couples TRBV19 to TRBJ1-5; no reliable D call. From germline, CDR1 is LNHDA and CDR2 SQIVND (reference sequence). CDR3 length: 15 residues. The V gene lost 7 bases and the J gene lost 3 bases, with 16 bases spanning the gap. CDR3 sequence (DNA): TGTGCCAGTACTGAAGGCCAGGTCCACAATCAGCCCCAGCATTTT. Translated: CASTEGQVHNQPQHF.

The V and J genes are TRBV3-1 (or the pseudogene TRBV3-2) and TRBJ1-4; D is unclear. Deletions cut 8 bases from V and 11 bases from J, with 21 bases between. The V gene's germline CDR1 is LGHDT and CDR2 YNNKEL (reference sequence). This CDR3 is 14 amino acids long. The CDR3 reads CASPSERSLGKLFF. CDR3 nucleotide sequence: TGTGCCAGCCCGTCCGAAAGGTCTTTGGGGAAACTGTTTTTT.

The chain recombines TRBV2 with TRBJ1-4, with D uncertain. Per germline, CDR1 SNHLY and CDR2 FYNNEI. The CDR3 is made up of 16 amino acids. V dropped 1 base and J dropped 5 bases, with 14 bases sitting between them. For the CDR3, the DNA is TGTGCCAGCAGTGAAGTTCTTATGGGTTCGAATGAAAAACTGTTTTTT. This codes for CASSEVLMGSNEKLFF.

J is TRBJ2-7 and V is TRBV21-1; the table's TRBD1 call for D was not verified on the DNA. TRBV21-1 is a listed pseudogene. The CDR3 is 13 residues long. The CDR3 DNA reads TGTGCCAGCAGTGAGGACAGGGCCTACGAGCAGTACTTC. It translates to CASSEDRAYEQYF.

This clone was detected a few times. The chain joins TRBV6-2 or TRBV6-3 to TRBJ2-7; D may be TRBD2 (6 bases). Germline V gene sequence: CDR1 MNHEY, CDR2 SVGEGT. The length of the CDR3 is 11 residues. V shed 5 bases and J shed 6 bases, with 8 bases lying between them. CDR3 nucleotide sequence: TGTGCCAGCAGTCCGGGGGTCGAGCAGTACTTC. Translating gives CASSPGVEQYF.

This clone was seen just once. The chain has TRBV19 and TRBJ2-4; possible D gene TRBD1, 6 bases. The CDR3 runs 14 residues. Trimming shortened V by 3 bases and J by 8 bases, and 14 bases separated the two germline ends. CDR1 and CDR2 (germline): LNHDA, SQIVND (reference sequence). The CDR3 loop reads CASSILGAGDIQYF. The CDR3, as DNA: TGTGCCAGTAGTATTCTGGGGGCCGGGGACATTCAGTACTTC.

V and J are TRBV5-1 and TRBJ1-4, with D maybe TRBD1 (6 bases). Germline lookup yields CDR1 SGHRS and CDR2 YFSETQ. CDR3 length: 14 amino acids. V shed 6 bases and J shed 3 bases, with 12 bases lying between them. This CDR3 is CASTTGTANEKLFF. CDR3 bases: TGCGCCAGCACCACAGGGACGGCTAATGAAAAACTGTTTTTT.

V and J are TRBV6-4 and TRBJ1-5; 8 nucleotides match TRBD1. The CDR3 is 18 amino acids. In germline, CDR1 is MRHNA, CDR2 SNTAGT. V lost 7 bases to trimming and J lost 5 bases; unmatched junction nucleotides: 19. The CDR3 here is CASNATTGDTFRDQPQHF. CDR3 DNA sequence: TGTGCCAGCAATGCTACGACAGGGGATACGTTTCGGGATCAGCCCCAGCATTTT.

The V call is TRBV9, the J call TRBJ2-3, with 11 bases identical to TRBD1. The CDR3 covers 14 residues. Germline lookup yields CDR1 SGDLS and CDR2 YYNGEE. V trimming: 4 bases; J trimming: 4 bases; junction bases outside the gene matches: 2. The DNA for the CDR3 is TGTGCCAGCAGCTTGGGACAGGGGGCAGATACGCAGTATTTT. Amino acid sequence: CASSLGQGADTQYF.

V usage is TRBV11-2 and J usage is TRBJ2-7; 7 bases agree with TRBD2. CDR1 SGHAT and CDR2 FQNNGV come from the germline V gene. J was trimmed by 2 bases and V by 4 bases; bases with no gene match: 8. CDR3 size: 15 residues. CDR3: CASSSRPGGPYEQYF. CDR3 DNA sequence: TGTGCCAGCAGCTCCCGGCCGGGGGGACCCTACGAGCAGTACTTC.

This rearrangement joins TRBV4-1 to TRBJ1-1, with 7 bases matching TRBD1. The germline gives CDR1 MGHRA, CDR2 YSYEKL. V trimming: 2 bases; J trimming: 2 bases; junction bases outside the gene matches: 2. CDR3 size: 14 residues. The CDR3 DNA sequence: TGCGCCAGCAGCCAACAGGGGGTAAACACTGAAGCTTTCTTT. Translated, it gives CASSQQGVNTEAFF.

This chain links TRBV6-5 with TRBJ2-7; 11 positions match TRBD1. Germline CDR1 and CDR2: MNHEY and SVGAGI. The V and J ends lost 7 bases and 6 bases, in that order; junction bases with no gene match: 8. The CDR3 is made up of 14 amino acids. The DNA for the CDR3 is TGTGCCAGCACCATAACCGGGACAGGGGGCGAGCAGTACTTC. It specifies CASTITGTGGEQYF.

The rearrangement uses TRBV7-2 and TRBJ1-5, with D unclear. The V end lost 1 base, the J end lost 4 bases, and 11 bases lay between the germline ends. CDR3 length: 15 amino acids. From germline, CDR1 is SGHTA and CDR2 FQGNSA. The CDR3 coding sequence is TGTGCCAGCAGCTTAGATGCCCCGTGGAATCAGCCCCAGCATTTT. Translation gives CASSLDAPWNQPQHF.